The TCR beta chain under discussion was sequenced for a study of blood T cells in healthy people across ages. The use of a sample-barcoded 5' primer and a J-beta primer mix characterized a second PCR of roughly 7 to 11 cycles. CDR3-containing paired-end reads numbered at least 2.5 million in each sample. TCRdb analysed the 5' RACE reads with MiXCR anew, one entry per CDR3 protein. Found here are about 750,000 distinct CDR3 sequences, 53% of them singletons; the top ten hold roughly 37%. With 4 bases clipped from V and 2 bases from J, the junction kept 3 bases outside the gene matches. CDR1 and CDR2 from the germline V gene are DFQATT and SNEGSKA (reference sequence). The CDR3 totals 14 residues.

The V call is TRBV20-1, the J call TRBJ2-3; 10 bases fit TRBD2. The clonotype originates from a man aged 80 or over in good health. The sample comprised blood. For the CDR3, the DNA is TGCAGTGCTAAACTAGCGGGGTTCACAGATACGCAGTATTTT. Translation: CSAKLAGFTDTQYF.